Given below is one T cell receptor (beta chain) in context. Its antigen is undetermined. TCRdb's table, derived via immunoSEQ multiplex PCR, lists solely in-frame clones and lacks some. Of around 160,000 clones in the sample, 81% were seen once. The data belong to a study of cytotoxic CD8 clonotypes in ibrutinib-treated CLL. Points from the study as a whole: Clonality measured at baseline exceeded age-matched healthy donors, tracking circulating CD8+ T-cell counts. For progressing versus sustained-remission patients, sampling times were not the same. Clonality increased with ibrutinib response but returned toward baseline at progression. On treatment, the uncommon public clonotypes contracted or remained stable.

Germline V CDR1 and CDR2: MGHRA, YSYEKL. The CDR3 contains 15 residues. The V end was cut by 6 bases, the J end by 0 bases, with 12 bases between. Sequenced here: PBMCs, sampled after 12 months of ibrutinib treatment. The chain uses TRBV4-1 and TRBJ1-3; D not resolved. The clonotype comes from a human donor with chronic lymphocytic leukemia. CDR3 sequence reads: CASSLSVSSGNTIYF. In nucleotides, the CDR3 is TGCGCCAGCAGTTTGTCCGTCAGCTCTGGAAACACCATATATTTT.